This passage covers 19 T cell receptor beta chains from one sample sequenced in a study of graft-versus-host responses after intestinal transplantation. Sequenced by immunoSEQ multiplex PCR; TCRdb stores in-frame clones only, minus some. The table records 50,000 to 75,000 clones, around 92% of them present only once. What these receptors recognize is not known. This sample comprised unstimulated CD4+ T cells sorted from spleen or lymph node cells, obtained before transplant. Receptors originate from a human donor who was the organ donor for an intestinal transplant.

V is TRBV7-9 and J is TRBJ1-1; tentative D call: TRBD1 (5 bases). Germline CDR1 SEHNR, CDR2 FQNEAQ (reference sequence). This CDR3 has 15 amino acids. V was trimmed by 1 base and J by 4 bases, leaving 13 bases between them. The CDR3 sequence is CASSLVDGGSTEAFF. DNA of the CDR3: TGTGCCAGCAGCTTAGTTGACGGGGGTAGCACTGAAGCTTTCTTT.

The chain carries TRBV6-6 and TRBJ1-4; no clear D gene. Germline lookup yields CDR1 MNHNY and CDR2 SVGAGI (reference sequence). V gave up 0 bases and J gave up 8 bases, with 16 bases separating them. The CDR3 totals 16 residues. The CDR3 DNA follows: TGTGCCAGCAGTTACTCGTCGTCCGGGCTAGGGGAAAAACTGTTTTTT. This sequence encodes CASSYSSSGLGEKLFF.

The table lists this clone with a few counts. Within the sample, other DNA sequences also encode this same CDR3. This rearrangement joins TRBV9 to TRBJ2-3; D not certain. Germline V gene lookup returns CDR1 SGDLS and CDR2 YYNGEE. Deletions cut 3 bases from V and 3 bases from J, with 2 bases between. The CDR3 spans 11 residues. Written as DNA, the CDR3 is TGTGCCAGCAGCGCTACAGATACGCAGTATTTT. This gives the protein CASSATDTQYF.

The chain combines TRBV4-2 with TRBJ2-2; D not certain. The CDR3 runs 14 residues. Germline CDR1 reads LGHNA; CDR2 reads YNFKEQ. V shed 4 bases and J shed 1 base, with 7 bases lying between them. CDR3 amino acids: CASSLQENTGELFF. The DNA for the CDR3 is TGTGCCAGCAGCCTCCAGGAGAACACCGGGGAGCTGTTTTTT.

This chain links TRBV9 with TRBJ2-7, with 12 bases that match TRBD2. From germline, CDR1 is SGDLS and CDR2 YYNGEE. CDR3 length: 15 residues. The junction had 0 bases not matched to a gene; V was cut back by 0 bases and J by 2 bases. In DNA form, the CDR3 reads TGTGCCAGCAGCGTAGGACTAGCGGGGGCCTACGAGCAGTACTTC. Its translation: CASSVGLAGAYEQYF.

The chain is built from TRBV7-2 and TRBJ2-1; D gene unclear. Trimming took 1 base from V and 10 from J, leaving 11 bases between them. Germline loops: CDR1 SGHTA, CDR2 FQGNSA. The CDR3 loop spans 13 amino acids. The DNA of the CDR3 is TGTGCCAGCAGCTTAGTAGGTCTAGGCGAGCAGTTCTTC. Residues: CASSLVGLGEQFF.

V and J are TRBV6-6 and TRBJ2-7, with TRBD2 as a possible D gene (6 bases). Germline values: CDR1 MNHNY, CDR2 SVGAGI (reference sequence). CDR3 length: 12 amino acids. Trimming removed 7 bases from V and 2 bases from J, with 9 bases in between. The DNA for the CDR3 is TGTGCCAGCACGGGGGTAACCTACGAGCAGTACTTC. Translated, it gives CASTGVTYEQYF.

This chain joins TRBV27 and TRBJ2-3; 8 positions agree with TRBD2. The trim removed 0 bases at V and 1 base at J, leaving 0 bases unmatched. The length of the CDR3 is 15 residues. Germline CDR1 reads MNHEY; CDR2 reads SMNVEV (reference sequence). The DNA of the CDR3 is TGTGCCAGCAGTTTATCAGCGGGGGGCACAGATACGCAGTATTTT. It is translated as CASSLSAGGTDTQYF.

The chain employs TRBV9 and TRBJ2-3; 9 nucleotides line up with TRBD1. The CDR3 runs to 11 residues. V dropped 4 bases and J dropped 13; count of bases not matched to a gene: 4. Germline V CDR1 and CDR2: SGDLS, YYNGEE. Written as DNA, the CDR3 is TGTGCCAGCAGCTCAGGGACAGGGAAGTATTTT. Its translation: CASSSGTGKYF.

This chain uses TRBV9 with TRBJ1-2; 7 nucleotides match TRBD1. The V and J ends lost 4 bases and 2 bases, in that order; junction bases with no gene match: 5. Germline assignment: CDR1 SGDLS and CDR2 YYNGEE. The CDR3 contains 14 residues. CDR3 amino acids: CASSLTGDNYGYTF. CDR3 DNA sequence: TGTGCCAGCAGCCTCACAGGGGACAACTATGGCTACACCTTC.

The DNA for the CDR3 is TGTGCCAGCTCACCGGTCCGGGACGGCCCTAACTATGGCTACACCTTC. Protein product: CASSPVRDGPNYGYTF. The chain has TRBV18 and TRBJ1-2; maybe TRBD1 (5 bases). The CDR3 is 16 residues long. V lost 3 bases and J 0 bases, leaving 14 bases between the germline ends. Looked up from germline, CDR1 is KGHSH and CDR2 is LQKENI.

This clone was seen only once. The V call is TRBV4-2, the J call TRBJ2-7; TRBD2 aligns across 12 bases. The CDR3 extends over 18 amino acids. Germline V gives CDR1 LGHNA, CDR2 YNFKEQ. Trimming at V came to 4 bases and at J to 0 bases, leaving 10 bases not matched to a gene. CDR3 sequence: CASSRRTSGATVSYEQYF. Here the CDR3 DNA reads TGTGCCAGCAGCCGACGGACTAGCGGGGCCACCGTCTCCTACGAGCAGTACTTC.

The CDR3 region has the DNA TGTGCCAGCAGCCGGCCGGGACTAGCGGGGGGGCCGACCGGGGAGCTGTTTTTT. This gives the protein CASSRPGLAGGPTGELFF. The chain links TRBV5-4 to TRBJ2-2; 16 bases fit TRBD2. J gave up 5 bases and V 4 bases, and 8 bases lay outside the gene matches. The CDR3 is made up of 18 amino acids. Germline CDR1 SGHNT, CDR2 YYREEE (reference sequence).

This clone came up once. The genes are TRBV7-2 and TRBJ1-2, with TRBD1 matching over 9 bases. CDR1 is SGHTA and CDR2 is FQGNSA in the germline V gene. V dropped 5 bases and J dropped 4; count of bases not matched to a gene: 11. There are 16 residues in the CDR3. Here the CDR3 DNA reads TGTGCCAGCAGCCCGGGGGGACAGGGAGTTACCTATGGCTACACCTTC. As protein: CASSPGGQGVTYGYTF.

The rearrangement joins TRBV6-5 to TRBJ2-7, with 10 bases lining up with TRBD2. The germline CDR1 and CDR2 sequences are MNHEY and SVGAGI. V lost 2 bases to trimming and J lost 3 bases; unmatched junction nucleotides: 4. This CDR3 contains 15 residues. CDR3 sequence: CASSYERGGIYEQYF. CDR3 DNA: TGTGCCAGCAGTTACGAGCGGGGGGGCATCTACGAGCAGTACTTC.

The chain employs TRBV9 and TRBJ1-1, with D possibly being TRBD1 (5 bases). Germline V gene sequence: CDR1 SGDLS, CDR2 YYNGEE. The CDR3 covers 13 residues. The V and J ends lost 2 bases and 4 bases respectively, with 9 bases between them. The CDR3 loop reads CASSVRGSTEAFF. The CDR3 region has the DNA TGTGCCAGCAGCGTCCGGGGGAGCACTGAAGCTTTCTTT.

This clone occurred once. CDR3 sequence (DNA): TGCGCCAGCAGCCAACGGACAGGTCTCTATGGCTACACCTTC. Its translation: CASSQRTGLYGYTF. The rearrangement uses TRBV4-3 and TRBJ1-2; TRBD1 agrees at 7 bases. Germline trimming cut 2 bases from V and 4 bases from J; bases unmatched to any gene: 4. From germline, CDR1 is LGHNA and CDR2 YSLEER. The CDR3 runs to 14 residues.

The genes are TRBV2 and TRBJ1-4, with 9 bases that match TRBD1. Germline V gene lookup returns CDR1 SNHLY and CDR2 FYNNEI. Germline trimming cut 4 bases from V and 1 base from J; bases unmatched to any gene: 4. The CDR3 has 16 residues. CDR3 loop: CASSAGQGLTNEKLFF. CDR3 DNA sequence: TGTGCCAGCAGTGCGGGACAGGGCCTAACTAATGAAAAACTGTTTTTT. Combining the CDR3 with reference TRBV2 and TRBJ1-4 gives the whole variable domain EPEVTQTPSHQVTQMGQEVILRCVPISNHLYFYWYRQILGQKVEFLVSFYNNEISEKSEIFDDQFSVERPDGSNFTLKIRSTKLEDSAMYFCASSAGQGLTNEKLFFGSGTQLSVL.

The CDR3 DNA reads as TGTGCCAGCTCACCAGACAGCCTGAAGGTAGTTCGCTATGGCTACACCTTC. Its protein product is CASSPDSLKVVRYGYTF. The genes are TRBV18 and TRBJ1-2; D perhaps matches TRBD1 (5 bases). CDR1 is KGHSH, CDR2 LQKENI, per germline. The CDR3 consists of 17 residues. The germline V and J ends were trimmed by 2 bases and 4 bases, with 20 bases remaining between them. The entire variable domain, with the rest obtained from reference TRBV18 and TRBJ1-2, is as follows: NAGVMQNPRHLVRRRGQEARLRCSPMKGHSHVYWYRQLPEEGLKFMVYLQKENIIDESGMPKERFSAEFPKEGPSILRIQQVVRGDSAAYFCASSPDSLKVVRYGYTFGSGTRLTVV.